This section outlines one T cell receptor beta chain sequence together with its context. Its antigen has not been determined. No much larger clone is present one base from it, and per-base qualities are unavailable. To sequence the TCRbeta CDR3 region, genomic DNA was isolated from the sorted cells. TCRbeta CDR3 regions were sequenced using the immunoSEQ Assay. Entries here come from immuneACCESS through TCRdb and include only in-frame sequences with V and J called. Some clones fail to appear in such tables; in the studies checked, an unresolved V gene covers under half of the shortfall, and the cause of the remainder is unknown. The sample contains over 80,000 clones, 70% to 90% of them found a single time. Jointly, the top ten make up about 4.6% of the sample. In the germline V gene (reference sequence), CDR1 corresponds to MNHEY and CDR2 to SMNVEV. Including the terminal cysteine and phenylalanine, the CDR3 comprises 17 residues. Of the read, only the CDR3 DNA is kept; its 51 bases are in frame from base 1. The V end gives up 7 bases and the J end 0 bases, leaving 7 bases in the junction not matched to a gene.

These data come from a study of OX40 agonist ivuxolimab in advanced cancers. Some background on the complete study: Ivuxolimab, which targeted the costimulatory receptor OX40 (CD134), was an agonistic, fully human IgG2 monoclonal antibody. Prior anti-PD-1, anti-PD-L1 or anti-CTLA-4 therapy was permitted, and about two fifths of dose-escalation patients had received checkpoint inhibitors. Of the 50 or so patients in dose escalation, some 19 had hepatocellular carcinoma, roughly 15 had melanoma, 9 had renal cell carcinoma and 9 had head and neck cancer. The monotherapy dose-escalation portion (N ≈ 50 patients) of the phase I ivuxolimab trial is reported in the paper. Peripheral TCRbeta sequencing was intended to test whether TCR sequence diversity was altered and clonal T-cell expansion was caused by ivuxolimab. A male proportion of around 81% and a mean age of about 60 years, ranging from 23 to 79, were recorded for the dose-escalation cohort. Intravenous ivuxolimab was administered to patients every 2 weeks at six dose levels: 0.01, 0.1, 0.3, 1.5, 3 and 10 mg/kg. Partial responses occurred in three dose-escalation patients: two with cutaneous melanoma and one with hepatocellular carcinoma. Results the study describes overall, beyond this receptor: After ivuxolimab, expanded clones were on average more numerous among CD8+ T cells than among CD4+ T cells. In partial responders in the 0.1-3.0 mg/kg groups, normalized peripheral clonal expansion was found to be among the lowest, especially among CD8+ T cells. Low levels of normalized T-cell clonal expansion were also seen in some patients who did not respond. At doses of 0.1 to 3.0 mg/kg, clonal expansion of both CD4+ and CD8+ blood T cells was observed from baseline to week 6. Which antigens the clonally expanded peripheral T cells were specific for was not determined.

Patients with a history of autoimmune disease or receiving systemic immunosuppression were excluded from the trial. In every dose cohort, peripheral blood was drawn for TCR sequencing at baseline, cycle 4 day 1, and cycle 7 day 1. Samples were obtained from an open-label, multicenter, first-in-human phase I dose-escalation trial of ivuxolimab. Adults with locally advanced or metastatic melanoma, renal cell, hepatocellular, or head and neck squamous cell carcinoma were enrolled in the trial. Before TCR sequencing, CD4+ T cells and CD8+ T cells from peripheral blood were sorted into separate populations.

The sequence was obtained from an adult with an advanced solid tumor such as melanoma, head and neck, liver or kidney cancer. Source: CD4+ or CD8+ T cells sorted from blood, taken in a trial of the OX40 agonist ivuxolimab. The V and J genes are TRBV27 and TRBJ2-2, and TRBD2 matches 11 of the central bases. The nucleotide sequence is given as TGTGCCAGCATGGCTCTAGCGGGAGGCCCGAACACCGGGGAGCTGTTTTTT. Its protein is CASMALAGGPNTGELFF.